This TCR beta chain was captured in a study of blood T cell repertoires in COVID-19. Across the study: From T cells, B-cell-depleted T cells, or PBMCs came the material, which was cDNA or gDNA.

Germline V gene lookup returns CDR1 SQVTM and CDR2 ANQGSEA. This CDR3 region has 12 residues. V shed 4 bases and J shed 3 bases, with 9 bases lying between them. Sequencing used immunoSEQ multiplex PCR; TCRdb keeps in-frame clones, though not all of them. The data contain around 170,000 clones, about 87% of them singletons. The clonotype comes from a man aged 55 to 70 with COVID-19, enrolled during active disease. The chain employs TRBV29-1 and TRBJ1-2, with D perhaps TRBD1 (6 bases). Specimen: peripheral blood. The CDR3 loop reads CSVVGGDYGYTF. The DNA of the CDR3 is TGCAGCGTTGTAGGGGGGGACTATGGCTACACCTTC.